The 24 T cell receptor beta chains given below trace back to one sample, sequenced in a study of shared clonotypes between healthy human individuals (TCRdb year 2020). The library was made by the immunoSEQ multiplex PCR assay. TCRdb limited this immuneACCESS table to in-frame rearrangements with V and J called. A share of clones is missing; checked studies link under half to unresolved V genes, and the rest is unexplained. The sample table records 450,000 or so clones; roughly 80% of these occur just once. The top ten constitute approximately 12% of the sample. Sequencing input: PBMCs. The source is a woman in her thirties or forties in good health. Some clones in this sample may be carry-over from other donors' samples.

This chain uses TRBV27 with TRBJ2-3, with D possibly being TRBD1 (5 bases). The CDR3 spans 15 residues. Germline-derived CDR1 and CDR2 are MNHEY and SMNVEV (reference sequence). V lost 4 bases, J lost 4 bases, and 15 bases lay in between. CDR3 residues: CASSYRKRPPDTQYF. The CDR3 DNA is TGTGCCAGCAGTTACAGGAAAAGACCCCCAGATACGCAGTATTTT.

CDR3 sequence (DNA): TGTGCCAGTAGTATAGGCCGAGACTCTGGAAACACCATATATTTT. Amino acid sequence: CASSIGRDSGNTIYF. The gene calls are TRBV19 and TRBJ1-3; no clear D. This CDR3 has 15 residues. Trimming removed 1 base from V and 0 bases from J, with 7 bases in between. Germline CDR1 LNHDA, CDR2 SQIVND (reference sequence).

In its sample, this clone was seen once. CDR3 in DNA: TGTGCCAGCAGTGAAGTAGCGGGAGGGGCAGATACGCAGTATTTT. Translation gives CASSEVAGGADTQYF. The V call is TRBV2, the J call TRBJ2-3, with 11 bases aligning to TRBD2. V shed 1 base and J 4 bases; nucleotides not matched to a gene: 1. The CDR3 spans 15 residues. Germline loops: CDR1 SNHLY, CDR2 FYNNEI.

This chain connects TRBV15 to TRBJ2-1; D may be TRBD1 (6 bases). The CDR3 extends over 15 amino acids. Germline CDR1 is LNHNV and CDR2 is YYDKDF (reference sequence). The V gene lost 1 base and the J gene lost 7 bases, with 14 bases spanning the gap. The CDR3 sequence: CATSRGAGELNEQFF. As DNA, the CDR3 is TGTGCCACCAGCAGAGGCGCAGGGGAGTTGAATGAGCAGTTCTTC.

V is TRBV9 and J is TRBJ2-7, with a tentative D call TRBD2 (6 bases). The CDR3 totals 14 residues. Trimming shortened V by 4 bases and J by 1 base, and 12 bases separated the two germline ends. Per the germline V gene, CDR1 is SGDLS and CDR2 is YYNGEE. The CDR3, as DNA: TGTGCCAGCAGCATACTAGCAGCATCCTACGAGCAGTACTTC. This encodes CASSILAASYEQYF.

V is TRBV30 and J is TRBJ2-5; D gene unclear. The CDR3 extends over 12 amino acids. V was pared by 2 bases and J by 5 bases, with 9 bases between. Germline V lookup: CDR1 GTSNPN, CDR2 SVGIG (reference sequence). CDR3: CAWSPMVETQYF. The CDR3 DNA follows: TGTGCCTGGAGTCCGATGGTGGAGACCCAGTACTTC.

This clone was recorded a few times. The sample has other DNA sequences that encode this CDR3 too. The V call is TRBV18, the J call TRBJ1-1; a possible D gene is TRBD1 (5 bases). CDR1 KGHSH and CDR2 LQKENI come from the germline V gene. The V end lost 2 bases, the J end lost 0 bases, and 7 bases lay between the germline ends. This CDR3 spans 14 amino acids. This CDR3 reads CASSPSTVNTEAFF. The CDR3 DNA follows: TGTGCCAGCTCACCATCGACAGTGAACACTGAAGCTTTCTTT. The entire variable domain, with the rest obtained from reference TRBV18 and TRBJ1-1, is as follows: NAGVMQNPRHLVRRRGQEARLRCSPMKGHSHVYWYRQLPEEGLKFMVYLQKENIIDESGMPKERFSAEFPKEGPSILRIQQVVRGDSAAYFCASSPSTVNTEAFFGQGTRLTVV.

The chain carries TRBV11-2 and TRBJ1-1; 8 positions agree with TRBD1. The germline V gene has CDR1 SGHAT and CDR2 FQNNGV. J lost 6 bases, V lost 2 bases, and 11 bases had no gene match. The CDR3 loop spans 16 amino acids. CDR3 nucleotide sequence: TGTGCCAGCAGCTTACCCCCCGCAGGGGGCTGGCCTGAAGCTTTCTTT. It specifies CASSLPPAGGWPEAFF.

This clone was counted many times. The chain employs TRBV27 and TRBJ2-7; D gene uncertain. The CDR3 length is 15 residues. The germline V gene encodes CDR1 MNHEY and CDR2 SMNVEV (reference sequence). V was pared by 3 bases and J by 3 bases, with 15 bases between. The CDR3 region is CASSFSNGRSYEQYF. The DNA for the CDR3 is TGTGCCAGCAGTTTTAGTAACGGAAGGAGCTACGAGCAGTACTTC.

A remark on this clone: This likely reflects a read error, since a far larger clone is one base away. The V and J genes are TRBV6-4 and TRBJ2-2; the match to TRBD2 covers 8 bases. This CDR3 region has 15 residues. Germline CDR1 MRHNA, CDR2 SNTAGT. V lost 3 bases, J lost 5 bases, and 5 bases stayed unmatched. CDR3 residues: CASSESGGDTGELFF. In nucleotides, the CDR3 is TGTGCCAGCAGTGAAAGCGGGGGAGATACCGGGGAGCTGTTTTTT.

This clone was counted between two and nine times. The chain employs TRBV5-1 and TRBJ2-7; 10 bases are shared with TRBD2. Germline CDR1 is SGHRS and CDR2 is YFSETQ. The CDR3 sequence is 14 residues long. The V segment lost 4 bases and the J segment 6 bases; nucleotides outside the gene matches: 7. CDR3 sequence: CASSHGTSDGEQYF. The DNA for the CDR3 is TGCGCCAGCAGCCACGGGACTAGCGACGGCGAGCAGTACTTC.

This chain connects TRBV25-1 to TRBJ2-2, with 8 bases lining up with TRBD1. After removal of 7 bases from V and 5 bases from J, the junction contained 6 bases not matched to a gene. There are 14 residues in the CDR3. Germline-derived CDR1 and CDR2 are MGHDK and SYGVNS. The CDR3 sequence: CASTNRGNTGELFF. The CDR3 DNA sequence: TGTGCCAGCACAAACAGGGGGAATACCGGGGAGCTGTTTTTT.

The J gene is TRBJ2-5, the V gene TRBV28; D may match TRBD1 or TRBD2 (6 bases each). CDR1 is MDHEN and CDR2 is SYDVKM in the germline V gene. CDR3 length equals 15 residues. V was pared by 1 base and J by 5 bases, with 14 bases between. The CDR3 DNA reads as TGTGCCAGCAGTTTATCGACGGGGGCTGAGGAGACCCAGTACTTC. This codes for CASSLSTGAEETQYF.

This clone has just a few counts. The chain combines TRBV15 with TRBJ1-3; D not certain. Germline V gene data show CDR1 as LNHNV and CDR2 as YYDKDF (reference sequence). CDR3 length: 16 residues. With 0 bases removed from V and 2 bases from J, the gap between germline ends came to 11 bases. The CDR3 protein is CATSREGKSAGNTIYF. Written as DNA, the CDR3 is TGTGCCACCAGCAGAGAGGGTAAATCGGCTGGAAACACCATATATTTT.

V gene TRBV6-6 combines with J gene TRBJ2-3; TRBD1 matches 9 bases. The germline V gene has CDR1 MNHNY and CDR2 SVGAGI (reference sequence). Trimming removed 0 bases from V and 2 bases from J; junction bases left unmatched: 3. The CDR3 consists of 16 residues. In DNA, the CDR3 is TGTGCCAGCAGTTACTCGAGGGACAGGGTCACAGATACGCAGTATTTT. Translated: CASSYSRDRVTDTQYF.

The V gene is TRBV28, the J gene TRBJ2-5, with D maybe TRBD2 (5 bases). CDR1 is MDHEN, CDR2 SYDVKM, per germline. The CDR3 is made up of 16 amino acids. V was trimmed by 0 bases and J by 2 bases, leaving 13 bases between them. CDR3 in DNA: TGTGCCAGCAGTTTATGGGCCGGTAGCGATCAAGAGACCCAGTACTTC. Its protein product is CASSLWAGSDQETQYF. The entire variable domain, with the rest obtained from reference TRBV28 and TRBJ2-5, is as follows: DVKVTQSSRYLVKRTGEKVFLECVQDMDHENMFWYRQDPGLGLRLIYFSYDVKMKEKGDIPEGYSVSREKKERFSLILESASTNQTSMYLCASSLWAGSDQETQYFGPGTRLLVL.

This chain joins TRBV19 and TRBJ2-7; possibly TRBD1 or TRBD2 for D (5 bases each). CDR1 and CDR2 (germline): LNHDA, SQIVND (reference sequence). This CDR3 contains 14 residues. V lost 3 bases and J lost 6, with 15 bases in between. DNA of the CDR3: TGTGCCAGTAGTATCGGGGCCAGAAGTGGCGAGCAGTACTTC. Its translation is CASSIGARSGEQYF.

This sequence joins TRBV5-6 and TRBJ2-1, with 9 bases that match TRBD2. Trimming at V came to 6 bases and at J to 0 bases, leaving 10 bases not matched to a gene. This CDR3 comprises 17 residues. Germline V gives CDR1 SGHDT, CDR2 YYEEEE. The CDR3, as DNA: TGTGCCAGCAATGAGGCGGGAGGGCCGGTCTCCTACAATGAGCAGTTCTTC. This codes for CASNEAGGPVSYNEQFF.

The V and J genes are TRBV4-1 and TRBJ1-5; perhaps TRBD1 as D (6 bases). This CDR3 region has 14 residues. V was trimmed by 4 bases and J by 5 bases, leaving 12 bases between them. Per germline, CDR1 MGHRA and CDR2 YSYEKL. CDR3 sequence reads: CASSLQGEDQPQHF. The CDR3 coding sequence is TGCGCCAGCAGCCTACAGGGTGAGGATCAGCCCCAGCATTTT.

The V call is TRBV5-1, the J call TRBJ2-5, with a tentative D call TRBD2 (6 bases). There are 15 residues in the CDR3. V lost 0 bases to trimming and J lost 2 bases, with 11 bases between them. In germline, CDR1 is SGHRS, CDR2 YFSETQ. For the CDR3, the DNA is TGCGCCAGCAGCTTGGAGACGGGACTGCAAGAGACCCAGTACTTC. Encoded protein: CASSLETGLQETQYF.

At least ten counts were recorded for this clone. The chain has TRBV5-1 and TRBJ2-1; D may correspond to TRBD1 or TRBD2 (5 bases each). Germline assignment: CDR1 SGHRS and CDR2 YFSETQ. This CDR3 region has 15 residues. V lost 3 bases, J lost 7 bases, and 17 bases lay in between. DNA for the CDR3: TGCGCCAGCAGCTCTTTGGGGGAGCCATTGAATGAGCAGTTCTTC. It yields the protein CASSSLGEPLNEQFF. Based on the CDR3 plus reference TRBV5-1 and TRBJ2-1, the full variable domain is KAGVTQTPRYLIKTRGQQVTLSCSPISGHRSVSWYQQTPGQGLQFLFEYFSETQRNKGNFPGRFSGRQFSNSRSEMNVSTLELGDSALYLCASSSLGEPLNEQFFGPGTRLTVL.

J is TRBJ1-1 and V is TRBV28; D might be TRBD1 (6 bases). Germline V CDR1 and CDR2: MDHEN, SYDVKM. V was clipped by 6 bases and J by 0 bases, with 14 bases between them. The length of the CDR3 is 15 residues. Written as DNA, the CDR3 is TGTGCCAGCAGGGAAAACAGGGTTGTGAACACTGAAGCTTTCTTT. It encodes CASRENRVVNTEAFF.

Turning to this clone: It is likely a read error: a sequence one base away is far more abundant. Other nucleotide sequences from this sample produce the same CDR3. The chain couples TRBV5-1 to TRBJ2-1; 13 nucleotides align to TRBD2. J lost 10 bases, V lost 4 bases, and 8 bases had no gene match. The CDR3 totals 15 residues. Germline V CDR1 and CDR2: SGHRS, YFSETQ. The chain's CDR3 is CASSPWTSGRGEQFF. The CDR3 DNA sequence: TGCGCCAGCAGCCCCTGGACTAGCGGGAGAGGGGAGCAGTTCTTC.

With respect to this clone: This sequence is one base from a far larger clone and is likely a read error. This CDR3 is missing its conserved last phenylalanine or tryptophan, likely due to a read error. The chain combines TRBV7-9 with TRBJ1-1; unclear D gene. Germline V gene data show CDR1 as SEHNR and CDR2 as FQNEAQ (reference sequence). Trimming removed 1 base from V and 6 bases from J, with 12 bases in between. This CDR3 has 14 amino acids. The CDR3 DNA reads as TGTGCCAGCAGCTTAGGTCTGATGGGAGCTGAAGCTTTCCTT. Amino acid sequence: CASSLGLMGAEAFL.